This is a list of T cell receptor beta chains from one sample in a study of metastatic and nonmetastatic thyroid tumors. TCRdb reprocessed the PCR reads using MiXCR. This sample yields tens of thousands of clones, of which about 22% are seen a single time; around 12% belongs to the top ten. Material for sequencing was tumor tissue. Receptors originate from a female donor with papillary thyroid cancer or a benign thyroid nodule (not recorded which). Some clones in this sample may be carry-over from other donors' samples. The CDR3 runs from the conserved cysteine through the conserved F or W. A D gene is named only where the DNA matches it firmly. Clone size is stated in some rows and not others, as once, few, many or a class when expanded.

few	TRBV20-1	TRBJ2-1	-	TGCAGTGCTAACCGTCGGACTGGGGAGCAGTTCTTC	CSANRRTGEQFF
few	TRBV5-1	TRBJ2-3	-	TGCGCCAGCAGGTTTGGCTCGGAAGATACGCAGTATTTT	CASRFGSEDTQYF
-	TRBV11-3	TRBJ2-1	-	TGTGCCAGCAGCTTAGATATGCTCTTCGTACACAATGAGCAGTTCTTC	CASSLDMLFVHNEQFF
few	TRBV12-3/TRBV12-4	TRBJ1-2	TRBD1	TGTGCCAGCAGCTCCATCGACAGGGACTATGGCTACACCTTC	CASSSIDRDYGYTF
-	TRBV20-1	TRBJ2-7	-	TGCAGTGCCTATACGGGCTTAACCTACGAGCAGTACTTC	CSAYTGLTYEQYF
few	TRBV11-1	TRBJ2-1	-	TGTGCCAGCAGCCAGCTTAGCGGATCCTACAATGAGCAGTTCTTC	CASSQLSGSYNEQFF
many	TRBV5-1	TRBJ2-3	-	TGCGCCAGCTCAGGCCTTAGCACAGATACGCAGTATTTT	CASSGLSTDTQYF
few	TRBV12-3/TRBV12-4	TRBJ1-5	-	TGTGCCAGCAGTTTGGGGGCTTGGCCCCAGCATTTT	CASSLGAWPQHF
medium-sized	TRBV27	TRBJ2-1	-	TGTGCCAGCAGTTTTGTATTCCCTGGGGGTATCGGTGAGCAGTTCTTC	CASSFVFPGGIGEQFF
many	TRBV24-1	TRBJ2-4	-	TGTGCCACCAGTTCGCCGGAGAGGTCGGACATTCAGTACTTC	CATSSPERSDIQYF
-	TRBV10-1	TRBJ2-3	TRBD2	TGCGCCAGCAGTGAGGCGGGAGCCGCAGATACGCAGTATTTT	CASSEAGAADTQYF
few	TRBV18	TRBJ1-1	-	TGTGCCAGCTCACCTACTGGGGGATCAGGGACTGAAGCTTTCTTT	CASSPTGGSGTEAFF
-	TRBV20-1	TRBJ2-2	-	TGCAGCGCTAGAGGGAACCAGCCTTCGAACACCGGGGAGCTGTTTTTT	CSARGNQPSNTGELFF
medium-sized	TRBV5-4	TRBJ2-1	TRBD2	TGTGCCAGCAGGCGGGAGAAGACCTACAATGAGCAGTTCTTC	CASRREKTYNEQFF
-	TRBV9	TRBJ2-1	TRBD2	TGTGCCAGCAGCGTAAGCGGGAGACCCTACAATGAGCAGTTCTTC	CASSVSGRPYNEQFF
many	TRBV7-2	TRBJ1-4	-	TGTGCCAGCAGCCCGACCCGGACGGTCTTAGAAAAACTGTTTTTT	CASSPTRTVLEKLFF
few	TRBV29-1	TRBJ1-1	TRBD1	TGCAGCGTTGTCAAGGGGGCGATAGAGATTGGTGAAGCTTTCTTT	CSVVKGAIEIGEAFF
few	TRBV6-4	TRBJ2-5	-	TGTGCCAGCAGCCTCCGAGCGTTGGAGACCCAGTACTTC	CASSLRALETQYF
medium-sized	TRBV11-2	TRBJ1-2	TRBD1	TGTGCCAGCAGCTTGGGACAGGGGGGTGGCTACACCTTC	CASSLGQGGGYTF
many	TRBV7-3	TRBJ2-3	-	TGTGCCAGCAGCTTAACGTCGGGGGAAACAGATACGCAGTATTTT	CASSLTSGETDTQYF
-	TRBV6-1	TRBJ1-1	-	TGTGCCAGCAGTGAAATGTGGAACACTGAAGCTTTCTTT	CASSEMWNTEAFF
few	TRBV6-4	TRBJ2-3	-	TGTGCCAGCAGCGCAGGGGTTAGCGGCACAGATACGCAGTATTTT	CASSAGVSGTDTQYF
-	TRBV19	TRBJ1-6	TRBD1	TGTGCCAGTAGTATCGACAGGGGAGAACATTCACCCCTCCACTTT	CASSIDRGEHSPLHF
-	TRBV7-6	TRBJ2-7	-	TGTGCCAGCAGGCTGCTACTTCAGGGCGGCGAGCAGTACTTC	CASRLLLQGGEQYF
few	TRBV6-5	TRBJ2-3	TRBD2	TGTGCCAGCAGAACTGTACTAGCGGGAGTCACAGATACGCAGTATTTT	CASRTVLAGVTDTQYF
many	TRBV6-4	TRBJ2-1	TRBD2	TGTGCCAGCAGTGACTCGGGGACTAGCGGGAGCAATGAGCAGTTCTTC	CASSDSGTSGSNEQFF
many	TRBV2	TRBJ2-2	TRBD2	TGTGCCAGCCGTCTAGGGAGGCGGGAGTACACCGGGGAGCTGTTTTTT	CASRLGRREYTGELFF
-	TRBV12-3/TRBV12-4	TRBJ2-5	-	TGTGCCAGCAGTTTTCCCGAAACCCAAGAGACCCAGTACTTC	CASSFPETQETQYF
few	TRBV12-3/TRBV12-4	TRBJ2-1	TRBD1	TGTGCCAGCAGTCCAGGACAGGGGAACTACAATGAGCAGTTCTTC	CASSPGQGNYNEQFF
-	TRBV24-1	TRBJ2-2	TRBD2	TGTGCCACCGGGGCTAGCGGGAGTGGGGGGGCCGTGGAGCTGTTTTTT	CATGASGSGGAVELFF
few	TRBV11-1	TRBJ1-1	TRBD1	TGTGCCAGCAGGATCGACAGGGGGGTTTTAAGCACTGAAGCTTTCTTT	CASRIDRGVLSTEAFF
few	TRBV28	TRBJ2-3	TRBD2	TGTGCCAGCAGCTCCCGACTTAGCGGGAGCACAGATACGCAGTATTTT	CASSSRLSGSTDTQYF
-	TRBV6-5	TRBJ2-5	-	TGTGCCAGCAGTTATACCCCGGACCGTCGGGAGACCCAGTACTTC	CASSYTPDRRETQYF
many	TRBV12-3/TRBV12-4	TRBJ1-2	-	TGTGCCAGCAGCCCGGACGAGACCTATGGCTACACCTTC	CASSPDETYGYTF
-	TRBV4-1	TRBJ1-3	TRBD1	TGCGCCAGCAGCCAGGAGGACAGGGTGGGAAACACCATATATTTT	CASSQEDRVGNTIYF
few	TRBV5-1	TRBJ1-3	TRBD1	TGCGCCAGCAGCGGTTCGACAGGGATCTCTGGAAACACCATATATTTT	CASSGSTGISGNTIYF
-	TRBV20-1	TRBJ2-1	-	TGCAGTGCTATGAGTCAGGGACGGAATGAGCAGTTCTTC	CSAMSQGRNEQFF
many	TRBV7-2	TRBJ2-1	TRBD2	TGTGCCAGCAGCTTAGGACTAGCGGGTATGGATGAGCAGTTCTTC	CASSLGLAGMDEQFF
few	TRBV13	TRBJ2-3	-	TGTGCCAGCAGCTTAGGCACAGATACGCAGTATTTT	CASSLGTDTQYF
many	TRBV18	TRBJ2-3	-	TGTGCCAGCTCACGGCCTGGGACAGATACGCAGTATTTT	CASSRPGTDTQYF
-	TRBV11-2	TRBJ2-3	-	TGTGCCAGCAGCTTATTACAACTTACCGATACGCAGTATTTT	CASSLLQLTDTQYF
-	TRBV18	TRBJ2-1	TRBD2	TGTGCCAGCTCACGTGTTAGCGGGGATTACCGGAATGAGCAGTTCTTC	CASSRVSGDYRNEQFF